Listed below are T cell receptor beta chains from one sample, sequenced in a study of T cells in Graves' hyperthyroidism and ophthalmopathy. MiXCR was run by TCRdb on the multiplex PCR reads, yielding one entry per CDR3 protein. The sample holds about 400,000 distinct CDR3 sequences, 15% to 18% seen once. The specimen sequenced was blood. The receptor set was obtained from a young woman with Graves' hyperthyroidism. Each CDR3 is given with its conserved first and last residue. The D gene is left open where the match is weak. Expanded clones get a size class; other rows say once, few or many, or leave the size out.

TRBV29-1,many,NA,TRBJ1-5,CSVVYGLGGNQPQHF,TGCAGCGTTGTCTACGGTTTGGGGGGCAATCAGCCCCAGCATTTT
TRBV20-1,many,NA,TRBJ2-3,CSAPKPLPLQYF,TGCAGTGCCCCGAAACCTTTACCACTGCAGTATTTT
TRBV2,NA,NA,TRBJ2-1,CAGQRYSSHNEQFF,TGTGCCGGCCAGAGATATAGCAGCCACAATGAGCAGTTCTTC
TRBV20-1,many,NA,TRBJ2-1,CSASLARGSNEQFF,TGCAGTGCTAGCCTGGCGAGGGGGAGCAATGAGCAGTTCTTC
TRBV2,few,NA,TRBJ2-7,CASSDGRVGGEQYF,TGTGCCAGCAGTGACGGCAGGGTCGGCGGTGAGCAGTACTTC
TRBV5-1,few,TRBD1,TRBJ2-5,CASSQDRGSVETQYF,TGCGCCAGCAGCCAAGACAGGGGGTCGGTGGAGACCCAGTACTTC
TRBV4-1,few,TRBD1,TRBJ1-1,CASSQAQGALNTEAFF,TGCGCCAGCAGCCAAGCTCAGGGGGCGTTAAACACTGAAGCTTTCTTT
TRBV20-1,NA,NA,TRBJ2-3,CSARDGAAGRADTQYF,TGCAGTGCTAGAGATGGGGCGGCGGGAAGGGCAGATACGCAGTATTTT
TRBV7-9,NA,TRBD1,TRBJ2-1,CTSSLHHKGRNRGNEQFF,TGTACCAGCAGCTTACACCATAAGGGTCGGAACAGGGGGAATGAGCAATTCTTC
TRBV19,many,NA,TRBJ2-5,CASREAAGETQYF,TGTGCCAGTCGAGAGGCTGCGGGAGAGACCCAGTACTTC
TRBV28,NA,NA,TRBJ2-6,CASSSRTPISSGANVLTF,TGTGCCAGCAGTTCCCGGACACCCATTAGCTCTGGGGCCAACGTCCTGACTTTC
TRBV2,many,NA,TRBJ2-1,CASTPNNEQFF,TGTGCCAGCACCCCTAACAATGAGCAGTTCTTC
TRBV9,NA,TRBD2,TRBJ2-1,CASSVELADNEQFF,TGTGCCAGCAGCGTAGAACTAGCGGACAATGAGCAGTTCTTC
TRBV6-1,many,NA,TRBJ1-2,CALGLTGQYTF,TGTGCCCTGGGCTTAACAGGGCAGTACACCTTC
TRBV30,many,TRBD2,TRBJ2-3,CAWFRAGGPFSDTQYF,TGTGCCTGGTTCCGGGCGGGAGGGCCCTTCTCAGATACGCAGTATTTT
TRBV11-3,many,NA,TRBJ2-5,CASSLDPIKGETQYF,TGTGCCAGCAGCTTAGATCCTATCAAGGGGGAGACCCAGTACTTC
TRBV6-2/TRBV6-3,NA,NA,TRBJ2-2,CASSYLGRGELFF,TGTGCCAGCAGTTACCTAGGACGCGGGGAGCTGTTTTTT
TRBV20-1,many,NA,TRBJ2-5,CSADGGIGVQETQYF,TGCAGTGCTGACGGTGGGATAGGGGTCCAAGAGACCCAGTACTTC
TRBV3-1,NA,NA,TRBJ2-3,CASSQDDGWDTDTQYF,TGTGCCAGCAGCCAAGACGACGGGTGGGACACAGATACGCAGTATTTT
TRBV5-1,NA,TRBD2,TRBJ2-1,CASTGGALFGEQFF,TGCGCCAGCACCGGGGGGGCCCTCTTCGGTGAGCAGTTCTTC
TRBV3-1,many,NA,TRBJ2-3,CASSPPPGTDTQYF,TGTGCCAGCAGCCCACCCCCCGGAACAGATACGCAGTATTTT
TRBV2,many,NA,TRBJ2-1,CASSERRGAYNEQFF,TGTGCCAGCAGTGAAAGGCGGGGAGCGTACAATGAGCAGTTCTTC
TRBV6-5,few,NA,TRBJ1-3,CASSYSFGGAKGNTIYF,TGTGCCAGCAGTTACTCTTTCGGGGGCGCGAAGGGAAACACCATATATTTT
TRBV9,many,TRBD1,TRBJ2-2,CASSVGGTGSTGELFF,TGTGCCAGCAGCGTAGGGGGGACAGGGAGCACCGGGGAGCTGTTTTTT
TRBV7-9,many,NA,TRBJ1-2,CASSPQVNYGYTF,TGTGCCAGCAGCCCACAGGTTAACTATGGCTACACCTTC
TRBV6-2/TRBV6-3,many,TRBD1,TRBJ2-5,CASSRAGTGYQETQYF,TGTGCCAGCAGTCGAGCCGGGACAGGGTACCAAGAGACCCAGTACTTC
TRBV11-3,many,TRBD2,TRBJ2-2,CASSLDEQRGSTGELFF,TGTGCCAGCAGCTTAGATGAACAGCGGGGATCCACCGGGGAGCTGTTTTTT
TRBV7-2,many,TRBD1,TRBJ1-5,CASSLVGTGGNQPQHF,TGTGCCAGCAGCTTAGTCGGGACAGGGGGCAATCAGCCCCAGCATTTT
TRBV12-3/TRBV12-4,many,TRBD1,TRBJ1-5,CASSGTGVNQPQHF,TGTGCCAGCAGCGGGACAGGGGTCAATCAGCCCCAGCATTTT
TRBV4-1,NA,TRBD1,TRBJ2-5,CASSRGTGVEETQYF,TGCGCCAGCAGCCGAGGGACAGGGGTAGAAGAGACCCAGTACTTC
TRBV28,many,NA,TRBJ1-1,CASSFTRRYQVTEAFF,TGTGCCAGCAGTTTCACCAGGAGGTACCAAGTCACTGAAGCTTTCTTT
TRBV7-9,many,NA,TRBJ2-7,CASSARDNEQYF,TGTGCCAGCAGCGCCCGGGACAACGAGCAGTACTTC
TRBV28,many,NA,TRBJ1-4,CASSPPEATNEKLFF,TGTGCCAGCAGTCCCCCAGAAGCAACTAATGAAAAACTGTTTTTT
TRBV5-8,many,NA,TRBJ1-2,CASSLGGTGAYGYTF,TGTGCCAGCAGCTTGGGAGGGACTGGGGCATATGGCTACACCTTC
TRBV18,many,TRBD2,TRBJ2-3,CASSTGGGTDTQYF,TGTGCCAGCTCAACGGGGGGGGGCACAGATACGCAGTATTTT
TRBV27,many,TRBD1,TRBJ1-2,CASSLRVGQGVPGLYGYTF,TGTGCCAGCAGTTTAAGGGTCGGACAGGGGGTCCCAGGACTCTATGGCTACACCTTC
TRBV18,many,TRBD1,TRBJ1-1,CASSGGTVNTEAFF,TGTGCCAGCTCAGGTGGGACAGTGAACACTGAAGCTTTCTTT
TRBV5-8,few,TRBD2,TRBJ2-3,CASRYAGGPTDTQYF,TGTGCCAGCAGATACGCGGGGGGGCCCACAGATACGCAGTATTTT
TRBV2,many,TRBD1,TRBJ1-5,CATHQGGGNQPQHF,TGTGCCACCCACCAGGGGGGGGGTAATCAGCCCCAGCATTTT
TRBV7-8,many,NA,TRBJ2-1,CASNRIRNNEQFF,TGTGCCAGTAACAGGATCCGGAACAATGAGCAGTTCTTC
TRBV11-2,many,NA,TRBJ1-1,CASSLASDTEAFF,TGTGCCAGCAGCTTAGCGTCCGACACTGAAGCTTTCTTT
TRBV5-6,NA,NA,TRBJ2-1,CASSFGGLNEQFF,TGTGCCAGCAGCTTTGGGGGACTGAATGAGCAGTTCTTC
TRBV30,many,TRBD1,TRBJ1-5,CAWSVGDRVTQPQHF,TGTGCCTGGAGTGTAGGGGACAGGGTTACTCAGCCCCAGCATTTT
TRBV20-1,many,NA,TRBJ2-7,CSASGLRSYEQYF,TGCAGTGCTTCGGGACTTCGCTCCTACGAGCAGTACTTC
TRBV10-3,many,TRBD2,TRBJ2-1,CAISEPGGGLRNEQFF,TGTGCCATCAGTGAGCCTGGCGGGGGTCTTAGAAATGAGCAGTTCTTC
TRBV20-1,many,NA,TRBJ2-7,CSARDPRTFIREQYF,TGCAGTGCTAGAGATCCCCGGACTTTTATAAGGGAGCAGTACTTC